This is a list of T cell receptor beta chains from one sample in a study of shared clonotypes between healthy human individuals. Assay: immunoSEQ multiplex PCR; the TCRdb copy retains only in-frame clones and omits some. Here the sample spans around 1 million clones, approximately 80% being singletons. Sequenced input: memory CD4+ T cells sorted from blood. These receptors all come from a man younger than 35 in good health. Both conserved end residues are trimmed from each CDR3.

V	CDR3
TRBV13	ASSRGVAETQY
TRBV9	ASSDSTGSTDTQY
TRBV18	ASSPPVARNNEQF
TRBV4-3	ASSQVRNEQF
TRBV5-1	ASSLDRDRGLDQPQH
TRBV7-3	ASSPDTNYGYT
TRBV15	ATSRVNGELF
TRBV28	ASSWGQAFSYEQY
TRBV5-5	ASSFATGSWTEAF
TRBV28	ASSPLRGLAANEQF
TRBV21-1	ASSPHRGLPSYEQY
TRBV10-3	AISRQAYEQY
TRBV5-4	ASGRDAGYEQY
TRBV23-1	ASSQSQGASSYNEQF
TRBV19	ASSFGVASTDTQY
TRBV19	ASRNRGRDEKLF
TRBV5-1	ASSLMSDTEAF
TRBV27	ASSLSWAANEKLF
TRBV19	ASSWTAANTEAF
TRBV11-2	ASSSGTGLGYT
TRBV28	ASSLKGLYGYT
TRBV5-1	ASSPGTGNTGELF
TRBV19	ASSMGLAGYEQY
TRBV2	ASSDFGGAADTQY
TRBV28	ASSAPRGPTNEKLF
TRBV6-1	ASSERWREGLNEQY
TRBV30	AWWSGRNTGELF
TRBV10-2	ASRRGDNEQF
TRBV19	ASCDWSSYNEQF
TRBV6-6	ASSLRETGELF
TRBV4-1	ASSQDWQSSEQF
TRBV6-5	ASSFTGTVREKLF
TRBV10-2	ASSNGLGPGELF
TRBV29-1	SVAGGGQGTETQY
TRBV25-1	ASRSGGTYNEQF
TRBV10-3	AIRDRGPVTDTQY
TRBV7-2	ASTKTGDGETQY
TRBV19	ASSKTGQGGHEQF
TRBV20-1	SAMTGNTIY
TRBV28	ASSSTGGGQPQH
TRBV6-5	ASSTTETQY
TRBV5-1	ASKASTFYNEQF
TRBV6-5	ASSYSGNLDQPQH
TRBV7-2	ASSSRVIRETQY
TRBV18	ASSPPGRTDTQY
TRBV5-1	ASSTGQGNTGELF